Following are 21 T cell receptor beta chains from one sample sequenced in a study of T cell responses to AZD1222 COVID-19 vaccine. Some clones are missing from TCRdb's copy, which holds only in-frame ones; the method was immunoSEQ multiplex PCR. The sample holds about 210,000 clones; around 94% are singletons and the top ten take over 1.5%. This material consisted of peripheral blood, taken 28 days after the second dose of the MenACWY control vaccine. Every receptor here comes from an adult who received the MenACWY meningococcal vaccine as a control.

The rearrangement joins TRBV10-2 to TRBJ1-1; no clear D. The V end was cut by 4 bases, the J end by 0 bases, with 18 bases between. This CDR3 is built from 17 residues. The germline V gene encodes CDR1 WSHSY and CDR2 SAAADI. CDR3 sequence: CASSVLTPGRMNTEAFF. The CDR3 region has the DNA TGCGCCAGCAGTGTGTTGACACCTGGAAGAATGAACACTGAAGCTTTCTTT.

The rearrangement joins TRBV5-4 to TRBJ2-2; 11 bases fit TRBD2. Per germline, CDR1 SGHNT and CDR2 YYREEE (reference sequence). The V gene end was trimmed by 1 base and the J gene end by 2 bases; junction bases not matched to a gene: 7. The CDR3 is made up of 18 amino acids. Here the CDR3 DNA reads TGTGCCAGCAGCTTGCCGACTAGCGGGGCGTTAAACACCGGGGAGCTGTTTTTT. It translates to CASSLPTSGALNTGELFF.

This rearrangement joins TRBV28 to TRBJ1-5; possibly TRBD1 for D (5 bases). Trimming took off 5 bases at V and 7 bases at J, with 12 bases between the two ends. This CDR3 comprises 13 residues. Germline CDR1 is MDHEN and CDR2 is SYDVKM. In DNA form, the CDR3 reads TGTGCCAGCAGTGACAGACTCGGACAGCCCCAGCATTTT. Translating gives CASSDRLGQPQHF. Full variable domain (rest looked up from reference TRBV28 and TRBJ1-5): DVKVTQSSRYLVKRTGEKVFLECVQDMDHENMFWYRQDPGLGLRLIYFSYDVKMKEKGDIPEGYSVSREKKERFSLILESASTNQTSMYLCASSDRLGQPQHFGDGTRLSIL.

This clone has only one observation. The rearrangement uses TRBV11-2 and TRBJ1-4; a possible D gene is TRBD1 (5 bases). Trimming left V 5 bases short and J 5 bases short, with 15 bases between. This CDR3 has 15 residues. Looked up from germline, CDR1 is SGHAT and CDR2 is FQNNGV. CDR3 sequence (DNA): TGTGCCAGCAGCCAGGTGGGGGGTCAAAATGAAAAACTGTTTTTT. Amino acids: CASSQVGGQNEKLFF.

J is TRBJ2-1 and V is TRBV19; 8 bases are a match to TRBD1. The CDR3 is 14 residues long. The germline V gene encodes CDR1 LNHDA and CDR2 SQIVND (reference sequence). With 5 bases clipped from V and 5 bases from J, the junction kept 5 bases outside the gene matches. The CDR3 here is CASSQGALDNEQFF. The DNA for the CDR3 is TGTGCCAGTAGTCAGGGGGCTCTCGACAATGAGCAGTTCTTC.

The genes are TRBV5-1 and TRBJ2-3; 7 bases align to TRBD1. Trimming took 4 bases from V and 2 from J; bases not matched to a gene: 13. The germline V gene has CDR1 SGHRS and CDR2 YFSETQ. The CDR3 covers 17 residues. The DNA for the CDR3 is TGCGCCAGCAGCGTCGATGGGCTGACAGGGTACACAGATACGCAGTATTTT. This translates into CASSVDGLTGYTDTQYF.

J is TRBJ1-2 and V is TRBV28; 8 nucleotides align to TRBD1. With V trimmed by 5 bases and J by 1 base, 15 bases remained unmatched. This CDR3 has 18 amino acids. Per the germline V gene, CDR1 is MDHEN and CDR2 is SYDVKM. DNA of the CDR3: TGTGCCAGCAGTCCAACTTCTTGGACAGGGATATATAACTATGGCTACACCTTC. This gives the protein CASSPTSWTGIYNYGYTF.

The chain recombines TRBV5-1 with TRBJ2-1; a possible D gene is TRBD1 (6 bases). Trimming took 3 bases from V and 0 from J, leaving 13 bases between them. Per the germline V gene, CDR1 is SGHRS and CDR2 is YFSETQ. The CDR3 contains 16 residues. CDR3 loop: CASSSRGLDSYNEQFF. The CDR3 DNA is TGCGCCAGCAGCTCCAGGGGTCTCGACTCCTACAATGAGCAGTTCTTC.

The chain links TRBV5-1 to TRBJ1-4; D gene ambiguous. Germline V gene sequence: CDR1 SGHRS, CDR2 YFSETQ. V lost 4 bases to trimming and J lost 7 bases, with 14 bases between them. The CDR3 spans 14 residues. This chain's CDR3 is CASSGVSGPEKLFF. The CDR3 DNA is TGCGCCAGCAGCGGTGTCTCCGGCCCTGAAAAACTGTTTTTT.

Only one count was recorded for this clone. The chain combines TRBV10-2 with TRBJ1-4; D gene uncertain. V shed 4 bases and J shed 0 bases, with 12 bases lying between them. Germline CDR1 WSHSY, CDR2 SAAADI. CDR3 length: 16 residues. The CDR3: CASSGAATATNEKLFF. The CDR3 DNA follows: TGCGCCAGCAGTGGGGCGGCGACTGCAACTAATGAAAAACTGTTTTTT.

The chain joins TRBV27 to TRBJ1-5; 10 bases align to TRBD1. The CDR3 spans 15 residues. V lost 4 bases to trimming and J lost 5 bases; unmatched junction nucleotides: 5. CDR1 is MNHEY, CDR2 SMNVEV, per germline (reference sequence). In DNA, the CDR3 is TGTGCCAGCAGTTCCCGGGACAGGGGTTATCAGCCCCAGCATTTT. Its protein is CASSSRDRGYQPQHF.

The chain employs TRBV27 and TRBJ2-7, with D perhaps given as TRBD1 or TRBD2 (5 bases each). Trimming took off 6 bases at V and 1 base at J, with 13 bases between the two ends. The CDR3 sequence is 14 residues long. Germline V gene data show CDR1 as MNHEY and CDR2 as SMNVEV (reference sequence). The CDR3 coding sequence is TGTGCCAGCAGCGGACGGGGCACTTCCTACGAGCAGTACTTC. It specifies CASSGRGTSYEQYF.

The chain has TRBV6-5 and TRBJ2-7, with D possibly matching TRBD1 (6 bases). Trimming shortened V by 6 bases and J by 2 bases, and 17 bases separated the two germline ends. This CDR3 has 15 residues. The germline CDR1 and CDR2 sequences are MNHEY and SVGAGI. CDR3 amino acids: CASSPPDRPTYEQYF. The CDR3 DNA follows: TGTGCCAGCAGCCCCCCGGACAGACCTACCTACGAGCAGTACTTC.

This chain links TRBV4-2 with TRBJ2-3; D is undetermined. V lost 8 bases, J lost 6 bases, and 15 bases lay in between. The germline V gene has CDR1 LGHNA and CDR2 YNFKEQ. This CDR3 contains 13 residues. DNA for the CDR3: TGTGCCAGCTCTCCGGCCACCAGGGATACGCAGTATTTT. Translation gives CASSPATRDTQYF.

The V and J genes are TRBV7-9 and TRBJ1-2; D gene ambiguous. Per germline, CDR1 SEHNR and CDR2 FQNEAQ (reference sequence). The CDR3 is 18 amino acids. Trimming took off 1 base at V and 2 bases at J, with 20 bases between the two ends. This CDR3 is CASSLDLAGATPNYGYTF. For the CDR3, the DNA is TGTGCCAGCAGCTTAGATTTGGCAGGCGCCACACCCAACTATGGCTACACCTTC.

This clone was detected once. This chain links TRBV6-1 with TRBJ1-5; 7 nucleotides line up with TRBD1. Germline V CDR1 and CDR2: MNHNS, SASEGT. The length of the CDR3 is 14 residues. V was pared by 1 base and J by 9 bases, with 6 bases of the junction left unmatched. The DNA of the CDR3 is TGTGCCAGCAGTGAAGAGGGGGCCAGAAGGCCCCAGCATTTT. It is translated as CASSEEGARRPQHF.

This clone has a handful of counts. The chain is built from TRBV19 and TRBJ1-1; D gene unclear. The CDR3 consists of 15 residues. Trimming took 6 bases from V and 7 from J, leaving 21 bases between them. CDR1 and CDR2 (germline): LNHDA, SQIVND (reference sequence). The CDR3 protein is CASSSSLGVVREAFF. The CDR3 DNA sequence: TGTGCCAGTAGCTCTTCCCTTGGGGTTGTTCGTGAAGCTTTCTTT.

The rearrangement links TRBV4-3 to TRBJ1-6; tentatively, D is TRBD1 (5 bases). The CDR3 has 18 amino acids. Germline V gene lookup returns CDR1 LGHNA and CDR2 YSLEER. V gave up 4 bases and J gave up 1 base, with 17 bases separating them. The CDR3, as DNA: TGCGCCAGCAGCCCAACCGCACGACAGATATCCTATAATTCACCCCTCCACTTT. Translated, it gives CASSPTARQISYNSPLHF.

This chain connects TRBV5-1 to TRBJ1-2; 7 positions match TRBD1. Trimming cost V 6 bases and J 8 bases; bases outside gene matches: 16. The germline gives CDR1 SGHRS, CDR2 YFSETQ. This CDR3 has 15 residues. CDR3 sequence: CASNSGQPRTGGYTF. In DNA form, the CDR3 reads TGCGCCAGCAATTCGGGACAGCCCAGAACGGGGGGCTACACCTTC.

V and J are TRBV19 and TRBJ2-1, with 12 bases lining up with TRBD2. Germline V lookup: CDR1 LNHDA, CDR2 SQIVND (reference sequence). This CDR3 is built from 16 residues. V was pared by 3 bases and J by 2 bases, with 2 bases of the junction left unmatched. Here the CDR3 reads CASSMTSGGPYNEQFF. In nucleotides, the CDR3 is TGTGCCAGTAGTATGACTAGCGGGGGCCCCTACAATGAGCAGTTCTTC.

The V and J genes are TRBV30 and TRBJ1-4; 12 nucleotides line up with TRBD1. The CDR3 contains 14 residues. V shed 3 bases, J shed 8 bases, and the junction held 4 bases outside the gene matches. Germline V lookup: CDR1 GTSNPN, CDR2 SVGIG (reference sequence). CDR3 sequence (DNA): TGTGCCTGGAGAGAGGGACAGGGGGCAGAAAAACTGTTTTTT. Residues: CAWREGQGAEKLFF.